This T cell receptor (beta chain) was captured in a study of graft-versus-host responses after intestinal transplantation. The overall study: Recipients obtained multivisceral, liver-intestinal, or isolated intestinal transplants. Points from the study as a whole: Recipient marrow held GvH clones, some first seen in ileum or blood. Allografts of one patient group, those with graft-donor T cell macrochimerism, had high graft-versus-host to host-versus-graft clonal ratios.

The data were produced by immunoSEQ multiplex PCR, yet TCRdb's version contains in-frame clones alone and is incomplete. The sample has about 50,000 clones, over 90% seen once. Note on this clone: Antigen unknown.

The CDR3 is made up of 24 amino acids. V lost 0 bases and J lost 10, with 43 bases in between. The sequencing here drew on unstimulated CD4+ T cells sorted from spleen or lymph node cells, taken before transplant. This clonotype was sampled from a human donor who was the organ donor for an intestinal transplant. The chain carries TRBV23-1 and TRBJ2-1; D possibly matches TRBD1 or TRBD2 (9 bases each). TRBV23-1 is identified as an open reading frame with a role that is uncertain. For the CDR3, the DNA is TGCGCCAGCAGTCAATCGGTCCCACAGGGGGCGGCCGAATTAGGAACGCGGGAGGGCCGGGAGCAGTTCTTC. Its translation is CASSQSVPQGAAELGTREGREQFF.